The 28 T cell receptor beta chains presented below share a single source sample, sequenced in a study of blood T cell repertoires in COVID-19. Here immunoSEQ multiplex PCR was the method, and the copy in TCRdb shows in-frame clones only, minus some. Of some 200,000 clones listed, 82% were seen once; the top ten hold approximately 5.2%. The sample taken for sequencing was peripheral blood. All receptors come from a woman between 65 and 79 years old with COVID-19, enrolled during active disease.

Only a few counts were recorded for this clone. The rearrangement links TRBV7-9 to TRBJ2-7; 7 positions agree with TRBD2. CDR1 and CDR2 (germline): SEHNR, FQNEAQ (reference sequence). V lost 5 bases to trimming and J lost 4 bases; unmatched junction nucleotides: 5. The CDR3 totals 13 residues. The CDR3 loop is CASSGRALYEQYF. The CDR3 region has the DNA TGTGCCAGCAGCGGGAGGGCCCTGTACGAGCAGTACTTC. Supplemented by reference TRBV7-9 and TRBJ2-7, the full variable domain reads DTGVSQNPRHKITKRGQNVTFRCDPISEHNRLYWYRQTLGQGPEFLTYFQNEAQLEKSRLLSDRFSAERPKGSFSTLEIQRTEQGDSAMYLCASSGRALYEQYFGPGTRLTVT.

The J gene is TRBJ2-7, the V gene TRBV30; the match to TRBD1 covers 9 bases. J lost 3 bases, V lost 1 base, and 4 bases had no gene match. CDR1 and CDR2 from the germline V gene are GTSNPN and SVGIG (reference sequence). CDR3 length: 14 amino acids. The CDR3 loop reads CAWSGTGGIYEQYF. The CDR3 DNA is TGTGCCTGGAGTGGTACAGGGGGCATCTACGAGCAGTACTTC.

The chain uses TRBV27 and TRBJ1-1, with 7 bases that match TRBD1. Germline V lookup: CDR1 MNHEY, CDR2 SMNVEV (reference sequence). The CDR3 is 13 amino acids. Germline trimming cut 8 bases from V and 2 bases from J; bases unmatched to any gene: 5. Written as DNA, the CDR3 is TGTGCCAGCCGAAGACAGGGAAACACTGAAGCTTTCTTT. Amino acid sequence: CASRRQGNTEAFF.

In the case of this clone: Its ends do not fully match the called genes, so a read error is possible. This chain uses TRBV6-2 or TRBV6-3 with TRBJ2-5; possible D gene TRBD2, 6 bases. There are 12 residues in the CDR3. Germline-derived CDR1 and CDR2 are MNHEY and SVGEGT. The CDR3 nucleotides read TGTGCCAGCAGTTACACCGGGACTCTCGGAAACTTC. This codes for CASSYTGTLGNF.

The chain links TRBV13 to TRBJ1-1; D is perhaps TRBD1 (5 bases). CDR1 is PRHDT, CDR2 FYEKMQ, per germline (reference sequence). The V end lost 8 bases, the J end lost 0 bases, and 13 bases lay between the germline ends. The CDR3 runs to 14 residues. The CDR3 DNA follows: TGTGCCAGCGTTAGGGGAATCATGAACACTGAAGCTTTCTTT. The encoded protein is CASVRGIMNTEAFF.

The chain recombines TRBV10-3 with TRBJ2-1, with TRBD1 identical over 9 bases. Germline values: CDR1 ENHRY, CDR2 SYGVKD. The V gene end was trimmed by 10 bases and the J gene end by 0 bases; junction bases not matched to a gene: 1. The CDR3 is 13 residues long. The CDR3 nucleotides read TGTGCCACGACAGGGGGCTCCTACAATGAGCAGTTCTTC. This encodes CATTGGSYNEQFF.

This chain connects TRBV6-4 to TRBJ1-1, with no clear D. V lost 6 bases and J lost 1, with 12 bases in between. The CDR3 extends over 14 amino acids. Germline values: CDR1 MRHNA, CDR2 SNTAGT. The CDR3 DNA reads TGTGCCAGCAGCTCCGGGATCCAGAACACTGAAGCTTTCTTT. This translates into CASSSGIQNTEAFF.

This sequence joins TRBV6-2 or TRBV6-3 and TRBJ1-2; D remains unclear. The V and J ends lost 4 bases and 4 bases respectively, with 7 bases between them. Germline V lookup: CDR1 MNHEY, CDR2 SVGEGT. There are 12 residues in the CDR3. CDR3 in DNA: TGTGCCAGCAGTTCAGAGGCCTATGGCTACACCTTC. Encoded protein: CASSSEAYGYTF.

The rearrangement joins TRBV28 to TRBJ1-6; weak D call: TRBD1 (6 bases). The CDR3 runs to 12 residues. V was cut by 10 bases and J by 7 bases, with 11 bases left in between. The germline gives CDR1 MDHEN, CDR2 SYDVKM. CDR3 nucleotides: TGTGCCAACGCGCAGGGGAATTCACCCCTCCACTTT. Amino acids: CANAQGNSPLHF.

This chain links TRBV7-9 with TRBJ2-7; a weak D match, TRBD2 (6 bases). The CDR3 extends over 15 amino acids. Per the germline V gene, CDR1 is SEHNR and CDR2 is FQNEAQ (reference sequence). Trimming stripped 6 bases from V and 3 bases from J, with 18 bases between. CDR3 bases: TGTGCCAGCAGGCCCACTAGCCGCCCATTCTACGAGCAGTACTTC. Its protein product is CASRPTSRPFYEQYF.

This chain connects TRBV5-1 to TRBJ2-7, with a tentative D call TRBD1 (6 bases). The CDR3 contains 12 residues. Germline lookup yields CDR1 SGHRS and CDR2 YFSETQ. V lost 2 bases and J lost 5, with 8 bases in between. The CDR3 sequence is CASSLRQDEQYF. CDR3 nucleotides: TGCGCCAGCAGCTTAAGACAGGACGAGCAGTACTTC. The entire variable domain, with the rest obtained from reference TRBV5-1 and TRBJ2-7, is as follows: KAGVTQTPRYLIKTRGQQVTLSCSPISGHRSVSWYQQTPGQGLQFLFEYFSETQRNKGNFPGRFSGRQFSNSRSEMNVSTLELGDSALYLCASSLRQDEQYFGPGTRLTVT.

The chain combines TRBV5-1 with TRBJ2-5, with TRBD2 identical over 10 bases. CDR1 is SGHRS, CDR2 YFSETQ, per germline. V dropped 3 bases and J dropped 4; count of bases not matched to a gene: 9. CDR3 length equals 16 residues. CDR3 coding DNA: TGCGCCAGCAGCTACTTCCCTAGCGGGAGAAGAGAGACCCAGTACTTC. As protein: CASSYFPSGRRETQYF.

In this sample, this clone turned up once. The V call is TRBV5-1, the J call TRBJ1-1; D unclear. Germline lookup yields CDR1 SGHRS and CDR2 YFSETQ. The CDR3 is 15 amino acids. With 0 bases removed from V and 6 bases from J, the gap between germline ends came to 15 bases. The CDR3 DNA reads as TGCGCCAGCAGCTTGGATCCGGGAATGAGGTCTGAAGCTTTCTTT. Its protein product is CASSLDPGMRSEAFF. Full variable domain (outside the CDR3, taken from reference TRBV5-1 and TRBJ1-1): KAGVTQTPRYLIKTRGQQVTLSCSPISGHRSVSWYQQTPGQGLQFLFEYFSETQRNKGNFPGRFSGRQFSNSRSEMNVSTLELGDSALYLCASSLDPGMRSEAFFGQGTRLTVV.

This chain connects TRBV7-2 to TRBJ2-7, with D possibly matching TRBD2 (5 bases). This CDR3 contains 15 residues. V lost 0 bases, J lost 2 bases, and 11 bases lay in between. CDR1 SGHTA and CDR2 FQGNSA come from the germline V gene. The CDR3 sequence is CASSLAGVLPYEQYF. The CDR3 nucleotides are TGTGCCAGCAGCTTAGCGGGAGTTCTACCCTACGAGCAGTACTTC.

This clone has more than one count but fewer than ten. V usage is TRBV6-6 and J usage is TRBJ1-2; D might be TRBD1 (6 bases). The CDR3 is made up of 14 amino acids. Germline V lookup: CDR1 MNHNY, CDR2 SVGAGI (reference sequence). V was cut by 7 bases and J by 2 bases, with 14 bases left in between. The CDR3 here is CASTPGAENYGYTF. In nucleotides, the CDR3 is TGTGCCAGCACCCCAGGGGCAGAAAACTATGGCTACACCTTC.

V and J are TRBV19 and TRBJ2-3; tentative D call: TRBD1 (6 bases). This CDR3 comprises 15 residues. V lost 3 bases and J 2 bases, leaving 12 bases between the germline ends. In germline, CDR1 is LNHDA, CDR2 SQIVND (reference sequence). The CDR3: CASSIAGAATDTQYF. The CDR3 DNA reads as TGTGCCAGTAGTATCGCAGGGGCGGCCACAGATACGCAGTATTTT. Full variable domain (remainder filled in from reference TRBV19 and TRBJ2-3): DGGITQSPKYLFRKEGQNVTLSCEQNLNHDAMYWYRQDPGQGLRLIYYSQIVNDFQKGDIAEGYSVSREKKESFPLTVTSAQKNPTAFYLCASSIAGAATDTQYFGPGTRLTVL.

In its sample, this clone was seen a few times. The DNA for the CDR3 is TGCGCCAGCAGCTTAAGCGGGACGGGCACCGGGGAGCTGTTTTTT. This gives the protein CASSLSGTGTGELFF. The chain employs TRBV5-1 and TRBJ2-2, with 7 nucleotides matching TRBD2. V lost 2 bases and J lost 4; bases outside the gene matches: 5. There are 15 residues in the CDR3. The germline V gene has CDR1 SGHRS and CDR2 YFSETQ.

This clone was seen once. The chain carries TRBV6-6 and TRBJ1-3, with a weak D call TRBD1 (6 bases). The CDR3 has 15 residues. The V end lost 4 bases, the J end lost 0 bases, and 10 bases lay between the germline ends. From germline, CDR1 is MNHNY and CDR2 SVGAGI (reference sequence). CDR3 residues: CASSFTGSSGNTIYF. Here the CDR3 DNA reads TGTGCCAGCAGTTTCACAGGGTCCTCTGGAAACACCATATATTTT.

This sequence joins TRBV3-1 (or the pseudogene TRBV3-2) and TRBJ1-2; 10 nucleotides match TRBD1. The CDR3 has 14 amino acids. Germline-derived CDR1 and CDR2 are LGHDT and YNNKEL (reference sequence). V gave up 3 bases and J gave up 8 bases; unmatched junction bases: 6. CDR3 in DNA: TGTGCCAGCAGCCAGGGACAGGGGAATAGAGGCTACACCTTC. It codes for CASSQGQGNRGYTF.

The chain links TRBV10-1 to TRBJ1-2; D is unclear. In germline, CDR1 is WNHNN, CDR2 SYGVQD (reference sequence). V was clipped by 8 bases and J by 7 bases, with 5 bases between them. The CDR3 contains 9 residues. The CDR3 sequence is CASRPGYTF. The CDR3 DNA reads TGCGCCAGCCGTCCTGGCTACACCTTC.

The chain employs TRBV19 and TRBJ1-5, with D tentatively TRBD1 (6 bases). Germline V gene sequence: CDR1 LNHDA, CDR2 SQIVND (reference sequence). This CDR3 is 17 amino acids long. Trimming left V 3 bases short and J 0 bases short, with 15 bases between. This CDR3 is CASSIPLTGYSNQPQHF. CDR3 sequence (DNA): TGTGCCAGTAGTATCCCTCTGACAGGCTATAGCAATCAGCCCCAGCATTTT.

The chain links TRBV7-9 to TRBJ1-4, with 7 bases identical to TRBD1. This CDR3 is 16 amino acids long. V lost 2 bases, J lost 4 bases, and 7 bases stayed unmatched. In germline, CDR1 is SEHNR, CDR2 FQNEAQ (reference sequence). CDR3 in amino acids: CASSLFLAGGNEKLFF. For the CDR3, the DNA is TGTGCCAGCAGCTTATTTCTAGCAGGGGGTAATGAAAAACTGTTTTTT.

This chain connects TRBV6-5 to TRBJ1-4; TRBD1 might be the D (5 bases). V shed 2 bases and J shed 7 bases, with 14 bases lying between them. This CDR3 is built from 15 residues. Germline CDR1 and CDR2: MNHEY and SVGAGI. This CDR3 reads CASSYLDTGGEKLFF. In DNA, the CDR3 is TGTGCCAGCAGTTACCTGGACACGGGAGGTGAAAAACTGTTTTTT.

The gene calls are TRBV28 and TRBJ1-1; tentative D call: TRBD1 (6 bases). Germline CDR1 and CDR2: MDHEN and SYDVKM. V was trimmed by 6 bases and J by 8 bases, leaving 10 bases between them. The CDR3 length is 11 residues. DNA of the CDR3: TGTGCCAGCAGCGTCAGGGGCGAAGCTTTCTTT. Translated, it gives CASSVRGEAFF. The full variable domain, completed using reference TRBV28 and TRBJ1-1, is DVKVTQSSRYLVKRTGEKVFLECVQDMDHENMFWYRQDPGLGLRLIYFSYDVKMKEKGDIPEGYSVSREKKERFSLILESASTNQTSMYLCASSVRGEAFFGQGTRLTVV.

The V and J genes are TRBV19 and TRBJ2-3; 7 bases agree with TRBD2. Per the germline V gene, CDR1 is LNHDA and CDR2 is SQIVND (reference sequence). The CDR3 sequence is 15 residues long. V lost 7 bases, J lost 0 bases, and 7 bases stayed unmatched. This CDR3 reads CASNVRGESTDTQYF. CDR3 coding DNA: TGTGCCAGTAATGTTCGGGGGGAGAGCACAGATACGCAGTATTTT.

The V call is TRBV18, the J call TRBJ2-2; TRBD2 aligns across 12 bases. The V gene's germline CDR1 is KGHSH and CDR2 LQKENI. Unmatched junction bases numbered 2, after V lost 2 bases and J lost 1 base. The CDR3 consists of 17 residues. CDR3 sequence: CASSPRLAGENTGELFF. CDR3 in DNA: TGTGCCAGCTCACCAAGACTAGCGGGAGAGAACACCGGGGAGCTGTTTTTT.

The CDR3 DNA reads TGTGCCAGCAGCCAATCCGGACAGTATGGCTACACCTTC. Translation: CASSQSGQYGYTF. The rearrangement links TRBV3-1 (or the pseudogene TRBV3-2) to TRBJ1-2, with D maybe TRBD1 (6 bases). Looked up from germline, CDR1 is LGHDT and CDR2 is YNNKEL (reference sequence). V lost 2 bases to trimming and J lost 5 bases, with 9 bases between them. The CDR3 consists of 13 residues.

The chain joins TRBV6-6 to TRBJ2-3, with TRBD2 matching over 9 bases. Trimming cost V 5 bases and J 2 bases; bases outside gene matches: 14. This CDR3 spans 18 amino acids. Per germline, CDR1 MNHNY and CDR2 SVGAGI (reference sequence). Here the CDR3 DNA reads TGTGCCAGCAGTCCCCGTACCCTAGCGGGACCTGCCACAGATACGCAGTATTTT. Protein product: CASSPRTLAGPATDTQYF.